The next 25 T cell receptor beta chains were all read from a single sample in a study of blood T cell repertoires in COVID-19. Produced via immunoSEQ multiplex PCR; TCRdb's table is partial and in-frame only. The repertoire has 100,000 to 110,000 clones, about 86% of them found once; the top ten carry roughly 4.6%. The sequenced sample was peripheral blood. Receptors originate from a human donor in a cohort sampled during active COVID-19.

The CDR3 coding sequence is TGTGCCAGCAGCGTACCCGGGAACAATGAGCAGTTCTTC. Translated, it gives CASSVPGNNEQFF. The V and J genes are TRBV9 and TRBJ2-1, with TRBD2 as a possible D gene (5 bases). The CDR3 runs to 13 residues. V lost 1 base, J lost 5 bases, and 7 bases lay in between. Germline values: CDR1 SGDLS, CDR2 YYNGEE.

J is TRBJ2-1 and V is TRBV14; 12 bases fit TRBD2. With V trimmed by 1 base and J by 7 bases, 2 bases remained unmatched. The length of the CDR3 is 15 residues. Germline CDR1 reads SGHDN; CDR2 reads FVKESK. CDR3 sequence: CASSQGGLAGNEQFF. The CDR3 DNA is TGTGCCAGCAGCCAAGGAGGACTAGCGGGAAATGAGCAGTTCTTC.

The V and J genes are TRBV6-5 and TRBJ1-1; 9 bases align to TRBD1. The CDR3 extends over 15 amino acids. Germline CDR1 is MNHEY and CDR2 is SVGAGI. V gave up 4 bases and J gave up 3 bases; unmatched junction bases: 6. The CDR3: CASSLQTGGDTEAFF. CDR3 DNA: TGTGCCAGCAGTTTACAGACAGGGGGAGACACTGAAGCTTTCTTT.

This chain connects TRBV7-2 to TRBJ1-2; D might be TRBD1 (5 bases). Germline lookup yields CDR1 SGHTA and CDR2 FQGNSA. There are 13 residues in the CDR3. Trimming left V 2 bases short and J 6 bases short, with 10 bases between. The CDR3 DNA reads as TGTGCCAGCAGCTTACAGGGAGGGGATGGCTACACCTTC. Amino acid sequence: CASSLQGGDGYTF.

The CDR3 sequence is CASSSSRTGVYGYTF. Here the CDR3 DNA reads TGTGCCAGCAGCTCATCTCGGACAGGGGTCTATGGCTACACCTTC. The chain links TRBV11-2 to TRBJ1-2; 9 nucleotides line up with TRBD1. V was clipped by 4 bases and J by 4 bases; unmatched bases: 7. This CDR3 region has 15 residues. Germline lookup yields CDR1 SGHAT and CDR2 FQNNGV.

The chain is built from TRBV5-4 and TRBJ2-3; D not resolved. Trimming took 2 bases from V and 2 from J, leaving 12 bases between them. The germline V gene encodes CDR1 SGHNT and CDR2 YYREEE (reference sequence). The CDR3 loop spans 15 amino acids. The CDR3 protein is CASSFFNSYTDTQYF. In nucleotides, the CDR3 is TGTGCCAGCAGCTTTTTTAACAGCTACACAGATACGCAGTATTTT.

The V call is TRBV11-2, the J call TRBJ2-1; the D is unclear. The CDR3 totals 11 residues. Looked up from germline, CDR1 is SGHAT and CDR2 is FQNNGV. V was clipped by 3 bases and J by 8 bases, with 5 bases between them. The CDR3 sequence: CASSFNYEQFF. The CDR3 nucleotides are TGTGCCAGCAGCTTTAACTATGAGCAGTTCTTC. The full variable domain, completed using reference TRBV11-2 and TRBJ2-1, is EAGVAQSPRYKIIEKRQSVAFWCNPISGHATLYWYQQILGQGPKLLIQFQNNGVVDDSQLPKDRFSAERLKGVDSTLKIQPAKLEDSAVYLCASSFNYEQFFGPGTRLTVL.

The CDR3 coding sequence is TGTGCCACCACCCAGGTTTCCGGAACCTACGAGCAGTACTTC. The encoded protein is CATTQVSGTYEQYF. This chain joins TRBV7-9 and TRBJ2-7; D is uncertain. There are 14 residues in the CDR3. V was trimmed by 10 bases and J by 2 bases, leaving 18 bases between them. Germline V lookup: CDR1 SEHNR, CDR2 FQNEAQ (reference sequence).

CDR3 protein: CASSFVTSYTGELFF. Written as DNA, the CDR3 is TGTGCCAGCAGCTTCGTCACTAGTTACACCGGGGAGCTGTTTTTT. The V call is TRBV7-8, the J call TRBJ2-2; maybe TRBD2 (5 bases). Germline V CDR1 and CDR2: SGHVS, FQNEAQ. The CDR3 sequence is 15 residues long. V was cut by 3 bases and J by 3 bases, with 11 bases left in between.

This clone occurred a few times. The chain recombines TRBV7-6 with TRBJ2-7; TRBD1 is a possible D gene (6 bases). CDR1 is SGHVS, CDR2 FNYEAQ, per germline. This CDR3 comprises 15 residues. V lost 1 base, J lost 2 bases, and 12 bases lay in between. In DNA form, the CDR3 reads TGTGCCAGCAGCTTAGGGGGTGGACAGCCCTACGAGCAGTACTTC. It is translated as CASSLGGGQPYEQYF. Full variable domain (missing parts from reference TRBV7-6 and TRBJ2-7): GAGVSQSPRYKVTKRGQDVALRCDPISGHVSLYWYRQALGQGPEFLTYFNYEAQQDKSGLPNDRFSAERPEGSISTLTIQRTEQRDSAMYRCASSLGGGQPYEQYFGPGTRLTVT.

The chain combines TRBV19 with TRBJ1-5; 11 positions agree with TRBD1. Germline V gene data show CDR1 as LNHDA and CDR2 as SQIVND (reference sequence). V lost 5 bases to trimming and J lost 5 bases; unmatched junction nucleotides: 8. The CDR3 spans 16 residues. This chain's CDR3 is CASSARDRGSYQPQHF. CDR3 nucleotide sequence: TGTGCCAGTAGTGCCCGGGACAGGGGGTCGTATCAGCCCCAGCATTTT.

The chain has TRBV11-2 and TRBJ1-1; tentative D call: TRBD1 (5 bases). CDR3 length: 13 residues. The V end lost 7 bases, the J end lost 4 bases, and 13 bases lay between the germline ends. Germline lookup yields CDR1 SGHAT and CDR2 FQNNGV. DNA of the CDR3: TGTGCCAGCACCTTGGGGGGACGCACTGAAGCTTTCTTT. The encoded protein is CASTLGGRTEAFF.

The gene calls are TRBV9 and TRBJ2-7; 11 positions agree with TRBD2. Losses at the gene ends were 0 bases for V and 6 bases for J; bases not matched to a gene: 8. This CDR3 comprises 16 residues. CDR1 is SGDLS and CDR2 is YYNGEE in the germline V gene. In nucleotides, the CDR3 is TGTGCCAGCAGCGTAGGGGTCACTAGCGGGAGTAGCGAGCAGTACTTC. Protein: CASSVGVTSGSSEQYF. The full variable domain, with the rest looked up from reference TRBV9 and TRBJ2-7, is DSGVTQTPKHLITATGQRVTLRCSPRSGDLSVYWYQQSLDQGLQFLIQYYNGEERAKGNILERFSAQQFPDLHSELNLSSLELGDSALYFCASSVGVTSGSSEQYFGPGTRLTVT.

CDR3 DNA sequence: TGTGCCAGCAGTTTTGGGCTAGCGAACACAGATACGCAGTATTTT. Protein sequence: CASSFGLANTDTQYF. This chain joins TRBV28 and TRBJ2-3, with D possibly being TRBD2 (6 bases). V was cut by 3 bases and J by 2 bases, with 12 bases left in between. This CDR3 spans 15 amino acids. Germline lookup yields CDR1 MDHEN and CDR2 SYDVKM.

The rearrangement links TRBV29-1 to TRBJ2-1; 9 bases match TRBD2. Germline V CDR1 and CDR2: SQVTM, ANQGSEA. The CDR3 has 13 amino acids. With V trimmed by 8 bases and J by 5 bases, 7 bases remained unmatched. CDR3 nucleotides: TGCAGCAGTAGCGGGAGAACCAACAATGAGCAGTTCTTC. Its translation is CSSSGRTNNEQFF.

The V call is TRBV7-2, the J call TRBJ2-7, with 10 bases identical to TRBD2. Per the germline V gene, CDR1 is SGHTA and CDR2 is FQGNSA. J gave up 0 bases and V 6 bases, and 5 bases lay outside the gene matches. CDR3 length: 15 residues. CDR3 residues: CASRYTSGDSYEQYF. In DNA, the CDR3 is TGTGCCAGCAGATACACTAGCGGGGACTCCTACGAGCAGTACTTC. The full variable domain, completed using reference TRBV7-2 and TRBJ2-7, is GAGVSQSPSNKVTEKGKDVELRCDPISGHTALYWYRQSLGQGLEFLIYFQGNSAPDKSGLPSDRFSAERTGGSVSTLTIQRTQQEDSAVYLCASRYTSGDSYEQYFGPGTRLTVT.

This clone has just one count. CDR3 sequence: CASSLRTDQGAEAFF. The CDR3 DNA sequence: TGTGCCAGCAGCTTACGTACAGACCAGGGGGCTGAAGCTTTCTTT. The chain combines TRBV5-8 with TRBJ1-1, with 7 nucleotides matching TRBD1. Trimming cost V 2 bases and J 6 bases; bases outside gene matches: 10. The germline V gene encodes CDR1 SGHTS and CDR2 YDEGEE. The CDR3 consists of 15 residues.

J is TRBJ2-1 and V is TRBV20-1, with 12 bases fitting TRBD2. V dropped 3 bases and J dropped 8; count of bases not matched to a gene: 5. Per germline, CDR1 DFQATT and CDR2 SNEGSKA (reference sequence). This CDR3 has 14 amino acids. CDR3 amino acids: CSASRLAGDYEQFF. CDR3 nucleotides: TGCAGTGCTAGTAGACTAGCGGGAGATTATGAGCAGTTCTTC.

This chain links TRBV30 with TRBJ1-6; TRBD1 matches at 8 bases. The length of the CDR3 is 15 residues. V lost 2 bases and J lost 5; bases outside the gene matches: 5. Germline CDR1 reads GTSNPN; CDR2 reads SVGIG (reference sequence). For the CDR3, the DNA is TGTGCCTGGAGTAAGGGACAGGCTAATAATTCACCCCTCCACTTT. Amino acid sequence: CAWSKGQANNSPLHF.

V gene TRBV5-1 combines with J gene TRBJ2-2; D might be TRBD2 (6 bases). Germline V gives CDR1 SGHRS, CDR2 YFSETQ. The ends were cut back, 5 bases at V and 2 bases at J, with 13 bases in the middle. The CDR3 totals 15 residues. The CDR3 sequence: CASRGRDPNTGELFF. The CDR3 nucleotides are TGCGCCAGCAGGGGGCGGGACCCCAACACCGGGGAGCTGTTTTTT.

DNA of the CDR3: TGTGCCAGCAGCTTAGGGCCCTACCGCGGGAGGGTCAATGAGCAGTTCTTC. This codes for CASSLGPYRGRVNEQFF. The genes are TRBV7-3 and TRBJ2-1, with 9 positions matching TRBD2. Germline CDR1 is SGHTA and CDR2 is FQGTGA. V shed 2 bases, J shed 6 bases, and the junction held 11 bases outside the gene matches. The CDR3 runs 17 residues.

V is TRBV11-1 and J is TRBJ2-2; 7 nucleotides match TRBD2. CDR1 and CDR2 from the germline V gene are SGHAT and FQDESV (reference sequence). J gave up 6 bases and V 5 bases, and 12 bases lay outside the gene matches. This CDR3 comprises 16 residues. The CDR3 sequence is CASSLYRAGRAGELFF. The CDR3 nucleotides are TGTGCCAGCAGCCTCTATAGGGCAGGGAGGGCCGGGGAGCTGTTTTTT.

This chain uses TRBV5-1 with TRBJ2-2, with D uncertain. Germline V gives CDR1 SGHRS, CDR2 YFSETQ. V was cut by 0 bases and J by 1 base, with 7 bases left in between. This CDR3 is 15 amino acids long. The chain's CDR3 is CASSLVVGNTGELFF. The CDR3 nucleotides are TGCGCCAGCAGCTTGGTAGTCGGGAACACCGGGGAGCTGTTTTTT.

The rearrangement links TRBV3-1 (or the pseudogene TRBV3-2) to TRBJ1-2; 8 bases are a match to TRBD1. This CDR3 contains 16 residues. After removal of 0 bases from V and 6 bases from J, the junction contained 9 bases not matched to a gene. Per germline, CDR1 LGHDT and CDR2 YNNKEL (reference sequence). The CDR3 nucleotides are TGTGCCAGCAGCCAAGATCCCGCAGGGGGCAGTAATGGCTACACCTTC. This translates into CASSQDPAGGSNGYTF.

This clone was picked up one time. In nucleotides, the CDR3 is TGTGCCAGCAGTTCGGTCCCCTACGAGCAGTACTTC. Translated, it gives CASSSVPYEQYF. J is TRBJ2-7 and V is TRBV28; no clear D. This CDR3 contains 12 residues. V was clipped by 4 bases and J by 2 bases, with 6 bases between them. Germline CDR1 is MDHEN and CDR2 is SYDVKM.